Listed here is a single T cell receptor beta chain. Its antigen is not identified. Here immunoSEQ multiplex PCR was the method, and the copy in TCRdb shows in-frame clones only, minus some. The sample has roughly 110,000 clones, around 88% seen once. The sample originates from a study of T cell responses to AZD1222 COVID-19 vaccine. Study findings and constraints: White British donors predominated, females outnumbered males, and clonal diversity was possibly underestimated.

This TCR was sampled from an adult who received the AZD1222 COVID-19 vaccine. This specimen consisted of peripheral blood, obtained 28 days after the second AZD1222 dose.

CDR3 sequence: CAINPTGTYEQYF. The CDR3 coding sequence is TGTGCCATCAACCCGACAGGGACCTACGAGCAGTACTTC. The genes are TRBV10-3 and TRBJ2-7, with 7 bases matching TRBD1. Germline V gene lookup returns CDR1 ENHRY and CDR2 SYGVKD. Trimming at V came to 7 bases and at J to 2 bases, leaving 5 bases not matched to a gene. The CDR3 covers 13 residues.